The T cell receptor beta chain described here comes from a study of cytomegalovirus exposure and HLA in healthy donors. About the research overall: Sequencing of some 200 million T cells in an earlier analysis found more than 100 million unique TCR beta sequences. General observations from the study: In vitro, a few CMV-associated chains proved specific for CMV antigens. Some public TCRs appeared in many individuals, while most sequences were rare. Across donors, sequencing depth was assumed by presence/absence analyses to be roughly uniform.

Of note for this clone: What it recognizes is unknown.

The study ran its PCR with 60 Vbeta and 13 Jbeta primers. Data came from immunoSEQ multiplex PCR; TCRdb stores just in-frame clones and leaves some out. Of roughly 120,000 clones in the sample, approximately 69% were seen once. This CDR3 spans 16 amino acids. Germline V CDR1 and CDR2: SGHRS, YFSETQ. After removal of 4 bases from V and 3 bases from J, the junction contained 10 bases not matched to a gene. The V gene is TRBV5-1, the J gene TRBJ1-5, with 7 bases matching TRBD1. Sequenced: PBMCs. This receptor was identified in a man aged 40-50 years in good health and CMV-seropositive. In nucleotides, the CDR3 is TGCGCCAGCAGCCTATTACCGACAGGGAACAATCAGCCCCAGCATTTT. Translation gives CASSLLPTGNNQPQHF.